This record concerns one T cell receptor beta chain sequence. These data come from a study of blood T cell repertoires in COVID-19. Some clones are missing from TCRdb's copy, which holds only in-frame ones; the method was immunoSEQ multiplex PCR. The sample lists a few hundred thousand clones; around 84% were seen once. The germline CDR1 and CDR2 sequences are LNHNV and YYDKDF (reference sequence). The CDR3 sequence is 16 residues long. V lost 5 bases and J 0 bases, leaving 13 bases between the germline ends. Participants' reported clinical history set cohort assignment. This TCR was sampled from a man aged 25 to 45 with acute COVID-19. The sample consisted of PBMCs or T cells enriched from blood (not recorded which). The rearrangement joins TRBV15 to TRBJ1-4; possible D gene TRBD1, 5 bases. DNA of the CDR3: TGTGCCACCAGCCCTAAGGGGCTCTCAACTAATGAAAAACTGTTTTTT. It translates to CATSPKGLSTNEKLFF.